This T cell receptor beta chain was profiled in a study of shared clonotypes between healthy human individuals. Deep was the level at which the assay was run. Generated by immunoSEQ multiplex PCR, the TCRdb table keeps only in-frame clones and is missing some. The sample shows fewer than 150,000 clones, about 62% of them seen only once. Deletions cut 5 bases from V and 2 bases from J, with 13 bases between. This CDR3 has 14 residues. From germline, CDR1 is SGHTA and CDR2 FQGNSA. The receptor's source is a woman in her thirties in good health. Sequenced: memory CD8+ T cells sorted from blood. The sample's subset: CD45RO+ cells pooled with CCR7-negative TemRA cells. V is TRBV7-2 and J is TRBJ2-7; D unclear. CDR3 loop: CASSQARWTYEQYF. The CDR3, as DNA: TGTGCCAGCAGCCAAGCGAGGTGGACCTACGAGCAGTACTTC.